The subject of this entry is one T cell receptor (beta chain). Its specificity is not known. Sequence at one end of the junction differs from germline and may be a read error. This record comes from a study of vaccination and CD4 T cells after COVID-19. In the study overall: The convalescents comprised six males and four females, two of them Hispanic.

The Oncomine TCR Beta short-read assay was what sequenced the DNA obtained from cultured CD4+ T cells. TCRdb reanalysed the PCR reads using MiXCR and keeps one entry per CDR3 protein. The sample carries 15,000 or so distinct CDR3 sequences, about 70% recorded once. The CDR3 loop spans 17 amino acids. From germline, CDR1 is SGHVS and CDR2 FNYEAQ. The treatment here: roughly ten-day PBMC culture with coronavirus spike peptide pools or control peptides (ViraFEST assay). This chain links TRBV7-6 with TRBJ1-1; D is ambiguous. The sequencing sample was made of CD4+ T cells from blood, cultured in vitro. The sequence was collected from a human donor who had recovered from COVID-19. In DNA, the CDR3 is TGTGCTAGCAGCTTAGACTGGCCTCCTCTGGGAAACACTGAAGCTTTCTTT. Translated, it gives CASSLDWPPLGNTEAFF.